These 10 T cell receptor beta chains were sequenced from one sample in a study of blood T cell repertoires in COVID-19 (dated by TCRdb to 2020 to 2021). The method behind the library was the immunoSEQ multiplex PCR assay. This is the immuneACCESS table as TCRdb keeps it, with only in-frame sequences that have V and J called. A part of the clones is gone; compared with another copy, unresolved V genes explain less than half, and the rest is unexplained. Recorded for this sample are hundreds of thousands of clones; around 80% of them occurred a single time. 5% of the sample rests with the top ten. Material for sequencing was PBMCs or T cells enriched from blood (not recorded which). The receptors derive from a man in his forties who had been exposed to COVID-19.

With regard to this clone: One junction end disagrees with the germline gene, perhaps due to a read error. CDR3 DNA: TGTGCCAGCAGCTTCGGGACTAGCGGCAACGAGCAGTGCTTC. Encoded protein: CASSFGTSGNEQCF. The rearrangement uses TRBV7-9 and TRBJ2-7, with 11 bases matching TRBD2. From germline, CDR1 is SEHNR and CDR2 FQNEAQ (reference sequence). CDR3 length: 14 amino acids.

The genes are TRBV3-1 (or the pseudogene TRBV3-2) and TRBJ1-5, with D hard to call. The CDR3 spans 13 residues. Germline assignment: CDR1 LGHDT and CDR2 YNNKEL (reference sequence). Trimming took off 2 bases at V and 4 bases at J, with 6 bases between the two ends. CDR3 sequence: CASSQLRNQPQHF. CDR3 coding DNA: TGTGCCAGCAGCCAACTCCGGAATCAGCCCCAGCATTTT.

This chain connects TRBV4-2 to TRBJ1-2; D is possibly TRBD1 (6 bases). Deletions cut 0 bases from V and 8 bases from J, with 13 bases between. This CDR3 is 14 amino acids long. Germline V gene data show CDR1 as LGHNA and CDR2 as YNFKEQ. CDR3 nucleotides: TGTGCCAGCAGCCAAGAGGTACAGGGAAACGGCTACACCTTC. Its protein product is CASSQEVQGNGYTF.

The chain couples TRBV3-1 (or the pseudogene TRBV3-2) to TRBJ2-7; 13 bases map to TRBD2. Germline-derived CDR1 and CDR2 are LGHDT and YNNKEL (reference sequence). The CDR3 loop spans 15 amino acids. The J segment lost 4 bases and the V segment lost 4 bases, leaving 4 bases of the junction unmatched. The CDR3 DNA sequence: TGTGCCAGCAGCCTCCGACTAGCGGGGGGATACGAGCAGTACTTC. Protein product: CASSLRLAGGYEQYF.

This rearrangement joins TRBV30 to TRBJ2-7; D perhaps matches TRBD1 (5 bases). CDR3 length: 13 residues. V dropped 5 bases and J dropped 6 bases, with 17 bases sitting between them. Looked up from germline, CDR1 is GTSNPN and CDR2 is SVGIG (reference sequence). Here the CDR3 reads CAWSGRGRAEQYF. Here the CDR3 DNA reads TGTGCCTGGTCCGGTAGGGGTCGGGCCGAGCAGTACTTC. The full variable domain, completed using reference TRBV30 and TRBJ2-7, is SQTIHQWPATLVQPVGSPLSLECTVEGTSNPNLYWYRQAAGRGLQLLFYSVGIGQISSEVPQNLSASRPQDRQFILSSKKLLLSDSGFYLCAWSGRGRAEQYFGPGTRLTVT.

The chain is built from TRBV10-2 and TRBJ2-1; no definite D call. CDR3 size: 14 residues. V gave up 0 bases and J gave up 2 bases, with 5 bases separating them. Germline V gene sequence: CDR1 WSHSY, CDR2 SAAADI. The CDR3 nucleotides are TGCGCCAGCAGTGAGTCCCCAACCTACAATGAGCAGTTCTTC. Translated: CASSESPTYNEQFF.

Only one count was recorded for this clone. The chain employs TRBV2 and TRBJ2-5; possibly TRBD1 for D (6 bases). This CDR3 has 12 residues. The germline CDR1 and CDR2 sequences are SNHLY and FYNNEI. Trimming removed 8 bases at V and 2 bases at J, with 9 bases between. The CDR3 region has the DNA TGTGCCAGCGCCGGGACACAAGAGACCCAGTACTTC. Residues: CASAGTQETQYF.

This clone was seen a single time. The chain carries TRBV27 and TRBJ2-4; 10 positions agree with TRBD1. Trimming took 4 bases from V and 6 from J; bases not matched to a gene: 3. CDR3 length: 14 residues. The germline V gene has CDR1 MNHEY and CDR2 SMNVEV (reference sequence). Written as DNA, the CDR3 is TGTGCCAGCAGTTGGGGACAGGGGCTAAACATTCAGTACTTC. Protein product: CASSWGQGLNIQYF.

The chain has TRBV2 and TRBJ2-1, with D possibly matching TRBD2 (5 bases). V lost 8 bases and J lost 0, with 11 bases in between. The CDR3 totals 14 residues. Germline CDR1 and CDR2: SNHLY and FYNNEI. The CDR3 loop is CASVRGSSYNEQFF. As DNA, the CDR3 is TGTGCCAGCGTGCGAGGGAGCTCCTACAATGAGCAGTTCTTC.

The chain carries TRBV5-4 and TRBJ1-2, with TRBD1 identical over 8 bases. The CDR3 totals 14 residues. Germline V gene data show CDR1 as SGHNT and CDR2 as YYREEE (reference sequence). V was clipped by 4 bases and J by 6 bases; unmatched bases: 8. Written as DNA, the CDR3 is TGTGCCAGCAGCATACCGGACAGGGAAAATGGCTACACCTTC. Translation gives CASSIPDRENGYTF.